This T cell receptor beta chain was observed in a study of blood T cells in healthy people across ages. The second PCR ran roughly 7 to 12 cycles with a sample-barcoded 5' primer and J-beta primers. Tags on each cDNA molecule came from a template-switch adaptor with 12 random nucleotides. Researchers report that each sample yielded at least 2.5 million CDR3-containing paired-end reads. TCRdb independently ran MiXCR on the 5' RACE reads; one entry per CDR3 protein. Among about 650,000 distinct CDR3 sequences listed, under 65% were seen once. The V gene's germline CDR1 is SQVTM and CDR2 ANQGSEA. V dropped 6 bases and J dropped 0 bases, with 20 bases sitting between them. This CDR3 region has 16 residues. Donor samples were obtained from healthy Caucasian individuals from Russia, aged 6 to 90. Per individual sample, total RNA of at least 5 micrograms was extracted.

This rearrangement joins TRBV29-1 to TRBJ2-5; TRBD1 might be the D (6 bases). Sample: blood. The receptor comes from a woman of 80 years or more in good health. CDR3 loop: CSVARLTGLYQETQYF. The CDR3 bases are TGCAGCGTGGCGAGACTGACAGGCTTGTACCAAGAGACCCAGTACTTC. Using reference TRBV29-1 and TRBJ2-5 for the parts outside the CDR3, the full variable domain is SAVISQKPSRDICQRGTSLTIQCQVDSQVTMMFWYRQQPGQSLTLIATANQGSEATYESGFVIDKFPISRPNLTFSTLTVSNMSPEDSSIYLCSVARLTGLYQETQYFGPGTRLLVL.